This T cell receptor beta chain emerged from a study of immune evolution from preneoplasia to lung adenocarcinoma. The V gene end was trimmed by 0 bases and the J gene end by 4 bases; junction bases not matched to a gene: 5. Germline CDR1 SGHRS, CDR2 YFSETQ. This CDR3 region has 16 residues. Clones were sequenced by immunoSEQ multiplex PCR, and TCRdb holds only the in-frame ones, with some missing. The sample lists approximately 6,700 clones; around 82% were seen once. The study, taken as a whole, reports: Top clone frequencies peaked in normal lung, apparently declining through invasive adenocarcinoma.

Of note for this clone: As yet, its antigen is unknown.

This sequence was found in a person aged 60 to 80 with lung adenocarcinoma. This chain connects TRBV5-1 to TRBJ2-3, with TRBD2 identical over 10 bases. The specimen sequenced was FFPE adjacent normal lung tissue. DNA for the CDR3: TGCGCCAGCAGCTTGGGCGCTAGCGGGAGCGCAGATACGCAGTATTTT. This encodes CASSLGASGSADTQYF. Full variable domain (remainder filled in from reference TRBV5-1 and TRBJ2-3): KAGVTQTPRYLIKTRGQQVTLSCSPISGHRSVSWYQQTPGQGLQFLFEYFSETQRNKGNFPGRFSGRQFSNSRSEMNVSTLELGDSALYLCASSLGASGSADTQYFGPGTRLTVL.